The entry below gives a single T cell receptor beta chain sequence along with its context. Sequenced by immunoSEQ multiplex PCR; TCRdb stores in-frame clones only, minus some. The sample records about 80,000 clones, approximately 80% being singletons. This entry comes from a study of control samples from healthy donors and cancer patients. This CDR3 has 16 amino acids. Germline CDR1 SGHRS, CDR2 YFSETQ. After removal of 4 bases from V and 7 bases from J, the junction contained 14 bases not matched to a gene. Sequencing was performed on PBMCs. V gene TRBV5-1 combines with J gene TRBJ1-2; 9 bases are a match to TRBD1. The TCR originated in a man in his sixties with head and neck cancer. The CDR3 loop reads CASSPGTGRYGSGYTF. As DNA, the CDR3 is TGCGCCAGCAGCCCTGGGACAGGGAGGTACGGGAGTGGCTACACCTTC.